Each of the 16 T cell receptor beta chains below was sequenced from the same sample in a study of shared clonotypes between healthy human individuals. Repertoires were generated with immunoSEQ multiplex PCR, while TCRdb's copy carries only in-frame clones and drops some. The sample contains some 2.1 million clones, approximately 94% of which appear only once. CD45RO-negative cells were positively selected for CCR7, leaving out terminally differentiated effector memory CD45RA+ cells. The sample taken for sequencing was naive CD8+ T cells sorted from blood. The source of these receptors is a man aged 18 to 35 in good health.

This rearrangement joins TRBV2 to TRBJ2-3; D may match TRBD1 or TRBD2 (5 bases each). Germline CDR1 is SNHLY and CDR2 is FYNNEI. This CDR3 is 17 amino acids long. Trimming shortened V by 3 bases and J by 1 base, and 17 bases separated the two germline ends. The CDR3 nucleotides are TGTGCCAGCAGTGACAAACGTGGGGGAATTGGCACAGATACGCAGTATTTT. Amino acid sequence: CASSDKRGGIGTDTQYF.

On this clone: The same CDR3 is also encoded by other DNA sequences in this sample. The chain uses TRBV27 and TRBJ2-7, with 9 bases identical to TRBD1. The CDR3 sequence is 15 residues long. The junction had 1 base not matched to a gene; V was cut back by 0 bases and J by 1 base. CDR1 MNHEY and CDR2 SMNVEV come from the germline V gene (reference sequence). For the CDR3, the DNA is TGTGCCAGCAGTTTATCCGGGACAGGGTCCTACGAGCAGTACTTC. This gives the protein CASSLSGTGSYEQYF.

CDR3 protein: CASSHPTATYEQYF. CDR3 coding DNA: TGCGCCAGCAGCCACCCGACGGCTACCTACGAGCAGTACTTC. The chain employs TRBV4-1 and TRBJ2-7; no clear D gene. V lost 3 bases and J lost 2, with 11 bases in between. This CDR3 has 14 amino acids. Germline CDR1 is MGHRA and CDR2 is YSYEKL.

The chain recombines TRBV5-1 with TRBJ2-3; 12 bases are shared with TRBD2. V lost 0 bases and J lost 4; bases outside the gene matches: 9. Germline V gene data show CDR1 as SGHRS and CDR2 as YFSETQ. CDR3 length equals 18 residues. The CDR3 coding sequence is TGCGCCAGCAGCTTGGACCTAGCGGGAGGGCCGAGGGCAGATACGCAGTATTTT. Its protein is CASSLDLAGGPRADTQYF.

This chain connects TRBV5-4 to TRBJ2-7; TRBD1 or TRBD2 may be the D gene (5 bases each). CDR1 SGHNT and CDR2 YYREEE come from the germline V gene (reference sequence). The CDR3 extends over 11 amino acids. Trimming stripped 4 bases from V and 8 bases from J, with 10 bases between. CDR3 DNA: TGTGCCAGCAGCCCAGGGACGAAGCAGTACTTC. Encoded protein: CASSPGTKQYF.

This clone appeared a single time. This rearrangement joins TRBV5-6 to TRBJ2-5; maybe TRBD1 (5 bases). The CDR3 is 14 amino acids. CDR1 is SGHDT, CDR2 YYEEEE, per germline. The ends were cut back, 3 bases at V and 2 bases at J, with 11 bases in the middle. In nucleotides, the CDR3 is TGTGCCAGCAGCTCATGGGGCCGACAAGAGACCCAGTACTTC. Amino acids: CASSSWGRQETQYF.

As regards this clone: The same CDR3 is also encoded by other DNA sequences in this sample. The chain joins TRBV7-3 to TRBJ2-2; TRBD1 matches 8 bases. The germline V gene has CDR1 SGHTA and CDR2 FQGTGA. J gave up 4 bases and V 4 bases, and 2 bases lay outside the gene matches. There are 14 residues in the CDR3. CDR3 region: CASSSTGGTGELFF. CDR3 nucleotides: TGTGCCAGCAGCTCAACAGGGGGCACCGGGGAGCTGTTTTTT. The full variable domain, completed using reference TRBV7-3 and TRBJ2-2, is GAGVSQTPSNKVTEKGKYVELRCDPISGHTALYWYRQSLGQGPEFLIYFQGTGAADDSGLPNDRFFAVRPEGSVSTLKIQRTERGDSAVYLCASSSTGGTGELFFGEGSRLTVL.

The V call is TRBV15, the J call TRBJ1-4; D gene ambiguous. The germline V gene encodes CDR1 LNHNV and CDR2 YYDKDF (reference sequence). Between the trimmed V and J ends, which lost 2 bases and 4 bases, there was a span of 11 bases. This CDR3 contains 15 residues. CDR3 DNA: TGTGCCACCAGCAGAAGGCGGGAACTTAATGAAAAACTGTTTTTT. This translates into CATSRRRELNEKLFF.

This chain connects TRBV10-3 to TRBJ1-2, with D hard to call. V dropped 3 bases and J dropped 4 bases, with 6 bases sitting between them. Germline V gene lookup returns CDR1 ENHRY and CDR2 SYGVKD. This CDR3 spans 12 amino acids. For the CDR3, the DNA is TGTGCCATCAGTGATACCATCTATGGCTACACCTTC. Encoded protein: CAISDTIYGYTF.

The genes are TRBV6-5 and TRBJ2-7, with TRBD1 as a possible D gene (6 bases). The CDR3 contains 12 residues. V lost 5 bases, J lost 7 bases, and 12 bases lay in between. Germline V gives CDR1 MNHEY, CDR2 SVGAGI. The CDR3 DNA sequence: TGTGCCAGCAGTCGGATTACAGGGGAGCAGTACTTC. It encodes CASSRITGEQYF.

The genes are TRBV10-3 and TRBJ2-2; TRBD2 matches 14 bases. Losses at the gene ends were 4 bases for V and 3 bases for J; bases not matched to a gene: 4. This CDR3 has 17 amino acids. Germline V gene data show CDR1 as ENHRY and CDR2 as SYGVKD. In nucleotides, the CDR3 is TGTGCCATCAGTGCTTTGGGACTAGCGGGAGACACCGGGGAGCTGTTTTTT. Its protein is CAISALGLAGDTGELFF.

The V gene is TRBV6-5, the J gene TRBJ2-1; possibly TRBD2 for D (5 bases). Germline loops: CDR1 MNHEY, CDR2 SVGAGI. The V end lost 2 bases, the J end lost 9 bases, and 11 bases lay between the germline ends. This CDR3 is built from 13 residues. This CDR3 reads CASSYGMSGEQFF. In DNA form, the CDR3 reads TGTGCCAGCAGTTACGGAATGAGCGGTGAGCAGTTCTTC.

The rearrangement links TRBV2 to TRBJ2-1; no definite D call. The V gene's germline CDR1 is SNHLY and CDR2 FYNNEI. This CDR3 has 14 residues. V lost 6 bases, J lost 8 bases, and 17 bases lay in between. The CDR3: CASSPLSLSDEQFF. CDR3 sequence (DNA): TGTGCCAGCAGCCCACTGAGCCTATCAGATGAGCAGTTCTTC.

This clone was observed once. The DNA is omitted, as the CDR3 cannot be located on it reliably, and the CDR3 follows TCRdb's listing. V usage is TRBV6-1 and J usage is TRBJ2-5; the DNA was not compared with TRBD1, the D call given in the table. Germline assignment: CDR1 MNHNS and CDR2 SASEGT. The CDR3 is 15 residues long, ends included. The CDR3: CASSVGQFFGETQYF.

This clone turned up a few times. The V gene is TRBV4-1, the J gene TRBJ2-2, with D uncertain. Trimming pared 2 bases from V and 1 base from J, leaving 5 bases between. CDR1 MGHRA and CDR2 YSYEKL come from the germline V gene. CDR3 length: 14 amino acids. The CDR3: CASSQQQNTGELFF. CDR3 nucleotide sequence: TGCGCCAGCAGCCAACAACAGAACACCGGGGAGCTGTTTTTT.

The chain is built from TRBV18 and TRBJ2-3, with no clear D. In germline, CDR1 is KGHSH, CDR2 LQKENI. Trimming cost V 5 bases and J 5 bases, with 8 bases left between them. This CDR3 comprises 12 residues. CDR3 in amino acids: CASSSALDTQYF. The DNA of the CDR3 is TGTGCCAGCTCATCCGCCCTAGATACGCAGTATTTT.